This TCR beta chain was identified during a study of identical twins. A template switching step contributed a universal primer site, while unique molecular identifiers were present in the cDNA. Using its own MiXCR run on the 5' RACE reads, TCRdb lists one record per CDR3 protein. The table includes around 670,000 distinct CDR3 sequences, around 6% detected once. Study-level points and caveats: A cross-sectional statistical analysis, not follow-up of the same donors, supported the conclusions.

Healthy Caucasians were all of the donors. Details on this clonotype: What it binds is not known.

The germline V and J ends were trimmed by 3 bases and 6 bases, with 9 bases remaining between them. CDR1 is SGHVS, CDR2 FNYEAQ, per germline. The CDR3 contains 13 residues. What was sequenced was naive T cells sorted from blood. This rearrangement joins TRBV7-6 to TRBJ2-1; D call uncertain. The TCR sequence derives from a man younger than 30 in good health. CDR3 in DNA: TGTGCCAGCAGCTTTGGGCTAACCAATGAGCAGTTCTTC. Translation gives CASSFGLTNEQFF.